This is a list of T cell receptor beta chains from one sample in a study of shared clonotypes between healthy human individuals. This table comes from immunoSEQ multiplex PCR, and its TCRdb copy is limited to in-frame clones, with some not included. This table holds over a million clones, approximately 98% found once. Input material: naive CD4+ T cells sorted from blood. These receptors were collected from a man aged 25 to 45 in good health. CDR3s include the opening cysteine and the closing phenylalanine or tryptophan. D genes are given only for firm matches. Expanded clones get a size class; other rows say once, few or many, or leave the size out.

J	D	V	length	size	CDR3	DNA
TRBJ2-5	TRBD1	TRBV7-9	16	-	CASKETGTESQETQYF	TGTGCCAGCAAGGAAACCGGGACAGAATCCCAAGAGACCCAGTACTTC
TRBJ2-4	TRBD2	TRBV10-3	14	-	CAISSGSPKNIQYF	TGTGCCATCAGTAGCGGGAGCCCCAAAAACATTCAGTACTTC
TRBJ2-2	-	TRBV7-2	15	once	CASSFRTQNTGELFF	TGTGCCAGCAGCTTCCGGACCCAGAACACCGGGGAGCTGTTTTTT
TRBJ2-7	TRBD2	TRBV28	15	-	CASSLRTSGRYEQYF	TGTGCCAGCAGTTTGAGGACTAGCGGGAGGTACGAGCAGTACTTC
TRBJ2-5	TRBD2	TRBV28	15	-	CASSSLAGGTETQYF	TGTGCCAGCAGCTCCTTAGCGGGAGGGACGGAGACCCAGTACTTC
TRBJ2-3	TRBD2	TRBV5-4	14	-	CASSLGAGGNTQYF	TGTGCCAGCAGCTTGGGTGCGGGAGGGAATACGCAGTATTTT
TRBJ1-1	-	TRBV28	13	-	CASSLVGDTEAFF	TGTGCCAGCAGTTTGGTAGGGGACACTGAAGCTTTCTTT
TRBJ1-4	-	TRBV10-2	12	-	CASASMLEKLFF	TGCGCCAGCGCCAGCATGCTAGAAAAACTGTTTTTT
TRBJ2-7	-	TRBV7-2	13	once	CASSPDSSYEQYF	TGTGCCAGCAGCCCCGACAGTTCCTACGAGCAGTACTTC
TRBJ2-7	-	TRBV9	15	-	CASSARDGRLNEQYF	TGTGCCAGCAGCGCCCGGGACGGCCGTTTGAACGAGCAGTACTTC
TRBJ2-1	-	TRBV5-1	11	-	CASSLGGLQFF	TGCGCCAGCAGCTTGGGGGGGCTACAGTTCTTC
TRBJ2-7	-	TRBV5-4	14	once	CASSIGQSPYEQYF	TGTGCCAGCAGCATCGGACAGTCGCCCTACGAGCAGTACTTC
TRBJ2-1	TRBD2	TRBV30	15	-	CAWSVPAPWGGEQFF	TGTGCCTGGAGTGTACCAGCTCCCTGGGGGGGTGAGCAGTTCTTC
TRBJ2-1	TRBD2	TRBV28	16	-	CASSFYGRITRYEQFF	TGTGCCAGCAGTTTCTACGGGAGGATAACTCGTTATGAGCAGTTCTTC
TRBJ1-2	-	TRBV5-1	15	-	CASSLGQKSNYGYTF	TGCGCCAGCAGCCTAGGACAGAAATCTAACTATGGCTACACCTTC
TRBJ2-3	-	TRBV27	16	-	CASSEGAGRSTDTQYF	TGTGCCAGCAGTGAAGGGGCTGGCCGATCCACAGATACGCAGTATTTT
TRBJ2-7	-	TRBV28	12	-	CASSAPGREQYF	TGTGCCAGCAGTGCCCCCGGGCGGGAGCAGTACTTC
TRBJ2-7	-	TRBV4-1	12	once	CASSPFQGEQYF	TGCGCCAGCAGCCCTTTTCAGGGCGAGCAGTACTTC
TRBJ1-1	TRBD1	TRBV19	12	-	CASSIRGAEAFF	TGTGCCAGTAGTATCAGGGGGGCTGAAGCTTTCTTT
TRBJ1-2	-	TRBV7-9	15	-	CASSSSGAGLYGYTF	TGTGCCAGCAGCTCAAGCGGTGCGGGCCTCTATGGCTACACCTTC
TRBJ2-1	-	TRBV5-6	13	-	CASSWDLFGEQFF	TGTGCCAGCAGCTGGGACCTGTTTGGCGAGCAGTTCTTC
TRBJ2-1	TRBD2	TRBV27	17	-	CASSLSKSSGSSGEQFF	TGTGCCAGCAGTTTATCGAAGTCTAGCGGGAGTTCGGGTGAGCAGTTCTTC
TRBJ2-3	-	TRBV11-2	16	once	CASSLVRRASTDTQYF	TGTGCCAGCAGCTTAGTACGCAGGGCTAGCACAGATACGCAGTATTTT
TRBJ2-5	-	TRBV19	14	-	CASSRGAGQETQYF	TGTGCCAGTAGTAGGGGGGCGGGCCAAGAGACCCAGTACTTC
TRBJ2-1	-	TRBV5-4	15	-	CASSLGNQVYNEQFF	TGTGCCAGCAGCTTAGGGAATCAGGTCTACAATGAGCAGTTCTTC
TRBJ1-2	-	TRBV27	17	-	CASRSFFRQGINYGYTF	TGTGCCAGCAGGTCCTTCTTCCGGCAGGGAATTAACTATGGCTACACCTTC